This is a list of T cell receptor beta chains from one sample in a study of blood T cell repertoires in COVID-19. This table comes from immunoSEQ multiplex PCR, and its TCRdb copy is limited to in-frame clones, with some not included. The sample carries about 330,000 clones, approximately 87% recorded once. Sequencing was performed on peripheral blood. Every receptor here comes from a woman aged 50 to 60 with active or convalescent COVID-19. The CDR3 runs from the conserved cysteine through the conserved F or W. D genes are given only for firm matches. The size field is filled for only some rows; it gives once, few, many or a size class.

j_gene,v_gene,d_gene,abundance,CDR3aa,CDR3nt
TRBJ1-2,TRBV6-2/TRBV6-3,NA,NA,CASSTGELYGYTF,TGTGCCAGCAGTACTGGCGAACTATATGGCTACACCTTC
TRBJ2-1,TRBV9,NA,once,CASSPHTGGLADHNEQFF,TGTGCCAGCAGCCCCCATACGGGGGGCCTAGCGGATCACAATGAGCAGTTCTTC
TRBJ2-5,TRBV7-8,TRBD1,NA,CASSPTGSETQYF,TGTGCCAGCAGCCCGACAGGGTCAGAGACCCAGTACTTC
TRBJ2-7,TRBV7-2,NA,NA,CASSFGTGPGEQYF,TGTGCCAGCAGCTTCGGTACAGGGCCGGGAGAGCAGTACTTC
TRBJ1-5,TRBV27,NA,NA,CASSFGGDQPQHF,TGTGCCAGCAGTTTTGGCGGAGATCAGCCCCAGCATTTT
TRBJ2-5,TRBV2,NA,NA,CASSGGSGETQYF,TGTGCCAGCAGTGGCGGAAGTGGAGAGACCCAGTACTTC
TRBJ1-5,TRBV27,NA,NA,CASSQTNSNQPQHF,TGTGCCAGCAGCCAGACTAATAGCAATCAGCCCCAGCATTTT
TRBJ2-7,TRBV29-1,TRBD2,NA,CSVETSGMSYF,TGCAGCGTCGAGACTAGCGGGATGAGCTACTTC
TRBJ2-2,TRBV4-1,NA,few,CASSQVLSTGELFF,TGCGCCAGCAGCCAAGTTCTGTCGACCGGGGAGCTGTTTTTT
TRBJ1-5,TRBV24-1,NA,NA,CATSEGAQPQHF,TGTGCCACCAGTGAAGGGGCTCAGCCCCAGCATTTT
TRBJ1-1,TRBV15,NA,NA,CATSRLTETEAFF,TGTGCCACCAGCAGACTGACGGAGACTGAAGCTTTCTTT
TRBJ2-7,TRBV28,NA,NA,CASSYQGYEQYF,TGTGCCAGCAGTTATCAGGGGTACGAGCAGTACTTC
TRBJ2-7,TRBV4-3,TRBD2,NA,CASSQEHTGLAGYYEQYF,TGCGCCAGCAGCCAAGAGCACACAGGACTAGCGGGTTACTACGAGCAGTACTTC
TRBJ1-1,TRBV30,NA,NA,CAWSAVGSTEAFF,TGTGCCTGGAGTGCGGTGGGGAGCACTGAAGCTTTCTTT
TRBJ1-5,TRBV5-1,NA,NA,CASSLDPSRQGRNQPQHF,TGCGCCAGCAGCTTGGATCCCTCGAGGCAGGGGAGAAATCAGCCCCAGCATTTT
TRBJ2-1,TRBV2,NA,NA,CASRRGNEQFF,TGTGCCAGCAGGAGGGGGAATGAGCAGTTCTTC
TRBJ1-1,TRBV3-1/TRBV3-2,TRBD1,NA,CASSHTGASGTEAFF,TGTGCCAGCAGCCACACAGGGGCATCGGGCACTGAAGCTTTCTTT
TRBJ1-3,TRBV30,TRBD1,NA,CAWNRRTGLSGNTIYF,TGTGCCTGGAACAGGAGGACAGGGCTCTCTGGAAACACCATATATTTT
TRBJ1-1,TRBV4-1,NA,NA,CASSQEDRATEAFF,TGCGCCAGCAGCCAAGAAGACAGAGCCACTGAAGCTTTCTTT
TRBJ1-4,TRBV7-9,TRBD1,NA,CASSPGQGHEKLFF,TGTGCCAGCAGCCCGGGACAGGGACATGAAAAACTGTTTTTT
TRBJ1-5,TRBV7-2,NA,NA,CASSSRGGNQPQHF,TGTGCCAGCAGCTCTAGGGGTGGGAATCAGCCCCAGCATTTT
TRBJ2-1,TRBV27,TRBD2,NA,CASSLSLTSSGSYNEQFF,TGTGCCAGCAGTTTATCGTTGACTAGCAGTGGCTCCTACAATGAGCAGTTCTTC
TRBJ2-3,TRBV29-1,TRBD2,NA,CSVVSGKGTDTQYF,TGCAGCGTTGTAAGCGGGAAGGGCACAGATACGCAGTATTTT
TRBJ1-2,TRBV6-4,NA,once,CATFVNRRRALSGGYTF,TGTGCCACCTTCGTTAACCGGAGGCGGGCCCTATCGGGGGGCTACACCTTC
TRBJ2-7,TRBV2,NA,NA,CASSEARYEQYF,TGTGCCAGCAGTGAAGCGAGATACGAGCAGTACTTC
TRBJ1-1,TRBV4-2,NA,NA,CASSQHVGAGTEAFF,TGTGCCAGCAGCCAACACGTTGGGGCTGGCACTGAAGCTTTCTTT
TRBJ1-2,TRBV6-6,TRBD1,NA,CASTTRTGGGYGYTF,TGTGCCAGCACCACCAGGACAGGCGGAGGCTATGGCTACACCTTC
TRBJ2-2,TRBV6-6,NA,NA,CASSYATPGTGELFF,TGTGCCAGCAGTTACGCGACACCCGGAACCGGGGAGCTGTTTTTT
TRBJ2-3,TRBV14,TRBD2,NA,CASRGGTDTQYF,TGTGCCAGCCGGGGGGGAACAGATACGCAGTATTTT
TRBJ1-5,TRBV7-9,NA,NA,CASSDTTGPYSNQPQHF,TGTGCCAGCAGCGACACGACAGGCCCCTATAGCAATCAGCCCCAGCATTTT
TRBJ2-5,TRBV7-9,NA,NA,CASSPVVEETQYF,TGTGCCAGCAGCCCAGTCGTGGAGGAGACCCAGTACTTC
TRBJ1-5,TRBV7-8,TRBD1,NA,CASSYLPWDSQSNQPQHF,TGTGCCAGCAGCTATCTACCATGGGACAGTCAGAGCAATCAGCCCCAGCATTTT
TRBJ1-1,TRBV15,NA,few,CATSKGKSGQSMNTEAFF,TGTGCCACCAGCAAAGGGAAAAGTGGACAGTCTATGAACACTGAAGCTTTCTTT
TRBJ1-1,TRBV3-1/TRBV3-2,TRBD1,NA,CASSQVRQGNTEAFF,TGTGCCAGCAGCCAGGTTCGACAGGGCAACACTGAAGCTTTCTTT
TRBJ2-2,TRBV3-1/TRBV3-2,TRBD2,NA,CASSPGTSGRAANTGELFF,TGTGCCAGCAGCCCCGGGACTAGCGGGAGGGCCGCGAACACCGGGGAGCTGTTTTTT
TRBJ1-1,TRBV13,TRBD1,few,CASSFTGGHTEAFF,TGTGCCAGCAGCTTCACAGGGGGTCACACTGAAGCTTTCTTT
TRBJ2-3,TRBV28,TRBD1,NA,CASSLRTGYADTQYF,TGTGCCAGCAGTTTAAGGACAGGGTACGCAGATACGCAGTATTTT
TRBJ2-1,TRBV19,TRBD1,NA,CASKRSGGLNEQFF,TGTGCCAGTAAGCGGTCAGGGGGCCTAAATGAGCAGTTCTTC
TRBJ2-7,TRBV14,TRBD1,once,CASSRRRDRHYEQYF,TGTGCCAGCAGCCGCCGCCGGGACAGGCACTACGAGCAGTACTTC
TRBJ1-1,TRBV10-3,NA,once,CAISTRTANTEAFF,TGTGCCATCAGTACCCGGACAGCGAACACTGAAGCTTTCTTT
TRBJ1-1,TRBV27,NA,NA,CASSLFPGTEAFF,TGTGCCAGCAGTTTATTTCCGGGCACTGAAGCTTTCTTT
TRBJ2-7,TRBV28,TRBD1,NA,CASSLPGQGANEQYF,TGTGCCAGCAGCCTTCCGGGACAGGGGGCGAACGAGCAGTACTTC